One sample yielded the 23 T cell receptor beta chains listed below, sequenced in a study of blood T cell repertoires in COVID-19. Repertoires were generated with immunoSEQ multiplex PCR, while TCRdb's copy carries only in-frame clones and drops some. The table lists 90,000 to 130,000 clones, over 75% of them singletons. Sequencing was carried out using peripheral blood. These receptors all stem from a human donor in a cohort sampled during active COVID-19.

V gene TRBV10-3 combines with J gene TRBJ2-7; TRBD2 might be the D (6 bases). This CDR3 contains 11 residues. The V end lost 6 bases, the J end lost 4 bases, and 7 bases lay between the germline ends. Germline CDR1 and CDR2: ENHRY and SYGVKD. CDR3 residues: CAISREYEQYF. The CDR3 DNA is TGTGCCATCAGCCGGGAGTACGAGCAGTACTTC.

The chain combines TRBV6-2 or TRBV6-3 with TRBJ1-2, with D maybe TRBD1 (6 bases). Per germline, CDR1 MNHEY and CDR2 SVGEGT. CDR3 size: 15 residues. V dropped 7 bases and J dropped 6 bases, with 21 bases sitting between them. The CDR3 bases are TGTGCCAGCACCCCCCTGGACAGCCTTCCCAATGGCTACACCTTC. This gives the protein CASTPLDSLPNGYTF.

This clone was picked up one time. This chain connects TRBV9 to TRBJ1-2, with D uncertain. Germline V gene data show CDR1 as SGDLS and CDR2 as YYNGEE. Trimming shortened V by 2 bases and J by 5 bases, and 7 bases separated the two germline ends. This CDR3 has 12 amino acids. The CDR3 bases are TGTGCCAGCAGCGTCACGAGTTATGGCTACACCTTC. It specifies CASSVTSYGYTF.

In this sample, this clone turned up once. CDR3 protein: CASSLGVAGVQETQYF. The DNA for the CDR3 is TGTGCCAGCAGCTTAGGAGTAGCGGGGGTACAAGAGACCCAGTACTTC. J is TRBJ2-5 and V is TRBV13; 9 positions match TRBD2. V trimming: 0 bases; J trimming: 2 bases; junction bases outside the gene matches: 4. In germline, CDR1 is PRHDT, CDR2 FYEKMQ (reference sequence). This CDR3 has 16 residues.

In DNA, the CDR3 is TGTGCCAGCAGCCAAGTCCCCCTCGAGCAGTACTTC. Its protein is CASSQVPLEQYF. V gene TRBV3-1 (or the pseudogene TRBV3-2) combines with J gene TRBJ2-7; D uncertain. This CDR3 spans 12 amino acids. V lost 1 base to trimming and J lost 6 bases, with 7 bases between them. Germline V lookup: CDR1 LGHDT, CDR2 YNNKEL (reference sequence).

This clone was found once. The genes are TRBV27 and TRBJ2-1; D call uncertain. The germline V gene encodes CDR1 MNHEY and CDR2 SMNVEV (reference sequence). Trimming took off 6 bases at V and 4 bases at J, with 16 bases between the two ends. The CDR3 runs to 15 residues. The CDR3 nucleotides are TGTGCCAGCAGGAGACAAGGAATATCATACAATGAGCAGTTCTTC. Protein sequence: CASRRQGISYNEQFF.

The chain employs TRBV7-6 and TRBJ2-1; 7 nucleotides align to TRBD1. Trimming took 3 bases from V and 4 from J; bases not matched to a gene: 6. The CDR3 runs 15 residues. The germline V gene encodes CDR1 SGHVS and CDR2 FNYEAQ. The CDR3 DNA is TGTGCCAGCAGCTTTGCAGGGACAGATTACAATGAGCAGTTCTTC. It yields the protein CASSFAGTDYNEQFF.

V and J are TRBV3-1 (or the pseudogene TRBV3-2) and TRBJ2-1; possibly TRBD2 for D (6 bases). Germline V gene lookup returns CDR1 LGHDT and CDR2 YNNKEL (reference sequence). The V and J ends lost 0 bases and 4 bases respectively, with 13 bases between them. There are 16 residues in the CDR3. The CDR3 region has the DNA TGTGCCAGCAGCCAAGATCACGGGACTGGATACAATGAGCAGTTCTTC. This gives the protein CASSQDHGTGYNEQFF.

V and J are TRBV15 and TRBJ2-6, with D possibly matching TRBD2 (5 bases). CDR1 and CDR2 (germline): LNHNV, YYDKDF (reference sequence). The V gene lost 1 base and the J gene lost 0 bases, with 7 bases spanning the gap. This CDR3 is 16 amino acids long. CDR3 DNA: TGTGCCACCAGCAGAGGGGAGAGCTCTGGGGCCAACGTCCTGACTTTC. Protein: CATSRGESSGANVLTF.

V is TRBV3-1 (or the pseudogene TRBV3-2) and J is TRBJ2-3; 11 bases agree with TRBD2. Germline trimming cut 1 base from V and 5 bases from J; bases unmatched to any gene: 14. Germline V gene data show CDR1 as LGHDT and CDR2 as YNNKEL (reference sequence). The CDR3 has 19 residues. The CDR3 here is CASSQGVSGGAKLIDTQYF. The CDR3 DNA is TGTGCCAGCAGCCAAGGGGTTAGCGGGGGGGCGAAGTTGATAGATACGCAGTATTTT.

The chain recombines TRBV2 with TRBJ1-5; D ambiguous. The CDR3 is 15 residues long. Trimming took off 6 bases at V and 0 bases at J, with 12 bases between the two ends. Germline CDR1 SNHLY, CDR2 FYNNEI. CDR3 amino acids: CASSAGRNSNQPQHF. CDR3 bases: TGTGCCAGCAGCGCGGGGAGGAATAGCAATCAGCCCCAGCATTTT.

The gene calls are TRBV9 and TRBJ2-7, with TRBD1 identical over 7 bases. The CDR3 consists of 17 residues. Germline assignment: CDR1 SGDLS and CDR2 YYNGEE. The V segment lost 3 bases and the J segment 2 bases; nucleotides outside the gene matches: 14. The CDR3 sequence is CASSATGTDLEAYEQYF. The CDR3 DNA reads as TGTGCCAGCAGCGCAACCGGGACAGACTTAGAGGCCTACGAGCAGTACTTC. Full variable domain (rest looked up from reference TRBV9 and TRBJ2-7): DSGVTQTPKHLITATGQRVTLRCSPRSGDLSVYWYQQSLDQGLQFLIQYYNGEERAKGNILERFSAQQFPDLHSELNLSSLELGDSALYFCASSATGTDLEAYEQYFGPGTRLTVT.

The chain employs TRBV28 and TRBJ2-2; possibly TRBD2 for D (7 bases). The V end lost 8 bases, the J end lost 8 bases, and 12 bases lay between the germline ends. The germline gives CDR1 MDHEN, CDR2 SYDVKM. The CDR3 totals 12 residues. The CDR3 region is CASWGGPGELFF. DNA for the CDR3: TGTGCCAGCTGGGGGGGGCCTGGGGAGCTGTTTTTT.

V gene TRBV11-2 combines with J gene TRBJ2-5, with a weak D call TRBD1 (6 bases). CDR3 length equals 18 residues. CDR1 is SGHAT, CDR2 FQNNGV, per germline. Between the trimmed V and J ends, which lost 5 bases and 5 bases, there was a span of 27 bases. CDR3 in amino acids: CASSPSSRTGLYGETQYF. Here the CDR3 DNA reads TGTGCCAGCAGCCCTTCTTCCCGAACAGGGCTATACGGGGAGACCCAGTACTTC.

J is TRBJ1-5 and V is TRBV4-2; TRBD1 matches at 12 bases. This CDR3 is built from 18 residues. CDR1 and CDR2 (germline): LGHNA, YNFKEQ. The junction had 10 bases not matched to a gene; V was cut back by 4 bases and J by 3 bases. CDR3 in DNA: TGTGCCAGCAGCCCCGGGACAGGGGGCCCCACCCTCAATCAGCCCCAGCATTTT. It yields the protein CASSPGTGGPTLNQPQHF.

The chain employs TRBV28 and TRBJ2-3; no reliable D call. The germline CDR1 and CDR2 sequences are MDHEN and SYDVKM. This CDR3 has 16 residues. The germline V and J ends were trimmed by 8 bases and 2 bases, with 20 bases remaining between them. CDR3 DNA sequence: TGTGCCAGCTCTCTCGGTTGGGCTCTCACCACAGATACGCAGTATTTT. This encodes CASSLGWALTTDTQYF. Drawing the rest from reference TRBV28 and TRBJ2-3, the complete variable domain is DVKVTQSSRYLVKRTGEKVFLECVQDMDHENMFWYRQDPGLGLRLIYFSYDVKMKEKGDIPEGYSVSREKKERFSLILESASTNQTSMYLCASSLGWALTTDTQYFGPGTRLTVL.

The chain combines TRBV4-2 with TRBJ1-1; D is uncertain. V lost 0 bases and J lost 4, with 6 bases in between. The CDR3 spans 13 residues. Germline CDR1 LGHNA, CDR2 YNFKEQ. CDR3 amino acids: CASSQEWSTEAFF. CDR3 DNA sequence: TGTGCCAGCAGCCAAGAATGGAGCACTGAAGCTTTCTTT.

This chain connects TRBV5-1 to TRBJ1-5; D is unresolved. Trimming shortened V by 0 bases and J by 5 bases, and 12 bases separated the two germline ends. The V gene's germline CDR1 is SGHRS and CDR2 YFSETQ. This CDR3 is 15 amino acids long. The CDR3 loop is CASSLENLPHQPQHF. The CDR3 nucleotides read TGCGCCAGCAGCTTGGAAAACTTACCGCATCAGCCCCAGCATTTT. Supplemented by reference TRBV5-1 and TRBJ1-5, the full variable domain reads KAGVTQTPRYLIKTRGQQVTLSCSPISGHRSVSWYQQTPGQGLQFLFEYFSETQRNKGNFPGRFSGRQFSNSRSEMNVSTLELGDSALYLCASSLENLPHQPQHFGDGTRLSIL.

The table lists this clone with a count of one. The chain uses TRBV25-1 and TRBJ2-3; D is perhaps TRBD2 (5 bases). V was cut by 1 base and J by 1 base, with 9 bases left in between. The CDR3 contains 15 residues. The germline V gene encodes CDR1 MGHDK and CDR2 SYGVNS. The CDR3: CASSELEGGTDTQYF. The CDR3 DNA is TGTGCCAGCAGTGAATTAGAGGGAGGCACAGATACGCAGTATTTT. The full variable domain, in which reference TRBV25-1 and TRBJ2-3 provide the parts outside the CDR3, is EADIYQTPRYLVIGTGKKITLECSQTMGHDKMYWYQQDPGMELHLIHYSYGVNSTEKGDLSSESTVSRIRTEHFPLTLESARPSHTSQYLCASSELEGGTDTQYFGPGTRLTVL.

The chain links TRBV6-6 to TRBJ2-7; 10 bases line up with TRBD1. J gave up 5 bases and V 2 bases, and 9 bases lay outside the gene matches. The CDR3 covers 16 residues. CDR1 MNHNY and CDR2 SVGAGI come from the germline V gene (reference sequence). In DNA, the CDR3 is TGTGCCAGCAGTTACCCTCCGGGACAGGGGTTCCACGAGCAGTACTTC. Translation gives CASSYPPGQGFHEQYF.

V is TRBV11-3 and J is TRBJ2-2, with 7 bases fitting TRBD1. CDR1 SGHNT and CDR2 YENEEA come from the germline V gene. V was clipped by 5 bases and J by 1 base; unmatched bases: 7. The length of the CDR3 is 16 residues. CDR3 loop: CASSLRGSGNTGELFF. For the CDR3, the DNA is TGTGCCAGCAGCCTCAGGGGGTCAGGGAACACCGGGGAGCTGTTTTTT.

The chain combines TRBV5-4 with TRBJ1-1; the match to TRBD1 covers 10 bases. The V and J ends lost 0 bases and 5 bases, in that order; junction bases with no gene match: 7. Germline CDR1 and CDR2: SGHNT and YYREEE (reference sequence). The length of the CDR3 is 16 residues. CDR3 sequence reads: CASSLGGQGGQTEAFF. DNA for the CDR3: TGTGCCAGCAGCTTGGGCGGACAGGGGGGCCAGACTGAAGCTTTCTTT.

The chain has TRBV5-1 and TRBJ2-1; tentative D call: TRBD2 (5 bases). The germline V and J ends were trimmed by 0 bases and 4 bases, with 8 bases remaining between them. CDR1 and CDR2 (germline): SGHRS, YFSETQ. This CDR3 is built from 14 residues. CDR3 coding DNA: TGCGCCAGCAGCTTGGTGGCGGGTTACAATGAGCAGTTCTTC. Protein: CASSLVAGYNEQFF.